The clone carrying this T cell receptor (beta chain) was counted only a few times. The antigen remains unidentified. A much more abundant neighbour one base away suggests this may be a read error. This record belongs to a study of tumor-infiltrating lymphocytes in primary liver carcinoma. Looking at the study overall: Productive TCRbeta read yields ran from roughly 3.6 to 7.1 million per sample and were similar between tissues.

From roughly 18-30 mg of unsorted bulk tissue, DNA and RNA were co-extracted together. CDR1 and CDR2 (germline): SQVTM, ANQGSEA. CDR3 length: 13 residues. With roughly 0.5 ug total RNA as template and a constant-region primer, TCR beta cDNA was made. TCR beta libraries came from three nested multiplex PCR rounds using slightly modified ARM-PCR. TRBV1-TRBV30 forward and Cbeta reverse primers drove the first two approximately 10-cycle rounds. TCRdb reanalysed the multiplex PCR reads using MiXCR and keeps one entry per CDR3 protein. Seen here are 90,000 to 150,000 distinct CDR3 sequences, 65% to 75% observed once, and the top ten hold more than 8%. Regarding the study as a whole: A significantly higher top-250-clone fraction was found in tumors than in blood (p = 0.039). Tumor-adjacent and tumor-blood pairs shared less of their repertoires than tumor region pairs shared.

The chain recombines TRBV29-1 with TRBJ1-1; 7 bases are shared with TRBD1. Sequencing was done on a sample of tumor-adjacent normal liver tissue. This TCR was recovered from a woman aged 55-75 years with primary liver carcinoma and hepatitis B virus infection. This chain's CDR3 is CSIEEGAGAWAFF. The CDR3 coding sequence is TGCAGCATTGAAGAGGGGGCAGGGGCGTGGGCTTTCTTT.